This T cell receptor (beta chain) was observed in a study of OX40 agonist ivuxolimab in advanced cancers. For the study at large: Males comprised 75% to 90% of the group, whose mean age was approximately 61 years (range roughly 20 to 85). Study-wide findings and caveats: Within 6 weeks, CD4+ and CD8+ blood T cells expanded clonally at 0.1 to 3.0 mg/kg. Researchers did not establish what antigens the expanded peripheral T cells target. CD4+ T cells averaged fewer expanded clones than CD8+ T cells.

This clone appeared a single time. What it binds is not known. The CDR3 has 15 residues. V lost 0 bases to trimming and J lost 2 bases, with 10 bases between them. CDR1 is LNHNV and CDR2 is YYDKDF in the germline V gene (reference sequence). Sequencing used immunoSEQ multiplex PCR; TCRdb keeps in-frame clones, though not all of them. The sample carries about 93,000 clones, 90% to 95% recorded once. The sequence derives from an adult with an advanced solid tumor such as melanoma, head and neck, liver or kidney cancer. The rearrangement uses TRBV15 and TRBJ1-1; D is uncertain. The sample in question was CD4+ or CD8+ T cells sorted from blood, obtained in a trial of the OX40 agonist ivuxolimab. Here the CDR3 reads CATSRESSVNTEAFF. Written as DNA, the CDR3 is TGTGCCACCAGCAGAGAGAGTTCCGTTAACACTGAAGCTTTCTTT.